The source of this TCR beta chain is a study of cytomegalovirus exposure and HLA in healthy donors. Findings of the study overall: It was only CMV serostatus that was available as immune exposure information. Despite most TCR sequences being rare, some public TCRs occurred in many donors. When a later analysis compared HLA-associated TCR beta chains with equally common others, the HLA-associated chains turned out to be more clonally expanded and to have lower generation probabilities.

The PCR was carried out with 60 Vbeta primers and 13 Jbeta primers. Some clones are missing from TCRdb's copy, which holds only in-frame ones; the method was immunoSEQ multiplex PCR. The sample carries 100,000 to 150,000 clones, more than 80% recorded once. The junction had 9 bases not matched to a gene; V was cut back by 4 bases and J by 8 bases. This CDR3 is built from 15 residues. From germline, CDR1 is SGHDT and CDR2 YYEEEE. A word on this clone: Its antigen remains unknown.

The V call is TRBV5-6, the J call TRBJ1-4; 9 nucleotides line up with TRBD1. Sample: PBMCs. This receptor was identified in a man aged 40-49 years in good health and CMV-seronegative. CDR3 amino acids: CASSTRTGDVEKLFF. Here the CDR3 DNA reads TGTGCCAGCAGCACAAGGACAGGGGACGTGGAAAAACTGTTTTTT.